This entry lists 8 T cell receptor beta chains sequenced from one sample in a study of regulatory T cells in long-lasting Graves disease. Time point specified: newly diagnosed GD, antithyroid drugs for less than 3 months. Following extraction of RNA from PBMCs, that RNA was used to make the TCR library. With iRepertoire HTBI primers and Arm-PCR of CDR3 regions, TCR beta libraries were built. A single record per CDR3 protein comes from TCRdb applying MiXCR to the multiplex PCR reads. Among 360,000 or so distinct CDR3 sequences, 16% were seen once, and the ten largest hold less than 35%. The same sample was also used in a study of T cells in Graves' hyperthyroidism and ophthalmopathy.

The sequencing used peripheral blood mononuclear cells (PBMCs), collected at new diagnosis, from a patient treated with antithyroid drugs. The origin of the receptors is a man aged 40-49 years with Graves disease.

This clonotype was detected only a few times. The chain uses TRBV7-2 and TRBJ2-2; TRBD1 matches 7 bases. Germline values: CDR1 SGHTA, CDR2 FQGNSA. The CDR3 is 14 residues long. V gave up 5 bases and J gave up 6 bases; unmatched junction bases: 6. The DNA of the CDR3 is TGTGCCAGCAGCATAGACAGGGTCCCCGGGGAGCTGTTTTTT. Protein product: CASSIDRVPGELFF.

This clonotype has a count of ten or more. The chain combines TRBV6-1 with TRBJ2-3; possibly TRBD2 for D (6 bases). V was clipped by 7 bases and J by 0 bases, with 14 bases between them. The CDR3 loop spans 15 amino acids. CDR1 and CDR2 from the germline V gene are MNHNS and SASEGT. This CDR3 reads CASKPSGGSTDTQYF. DNA for the CDR3: TGTGCCAGCAAGCCGTCAGGAGGGAGCACAGATACGCAGTATTTT.

Many counts were recorded for this clonotype. CDR3 loop: CASTYEAGGSETQYF. DNA of the CDR3: TGTGCCAGCACCTACGAGGCAGGGGGTTCAGAGACCCAGTACTTC. The chain uses TRBV6-1 and TRBJ2-5; the match to TRBD1 covers 7 bases. Germline CDR1 reads MNHNS; CDR2 reads SASEGT. The CDR3 sequence is 15 residues long. Unmatched junction bases numbered 12, after V lost 7 bases and J lost 4 bases.

This clonotype was detected ten times or more. The chain is built from TRBV11-1 and TRBJ2-2; TRBD1 agrees at 8 bases. From germline, CDR1 is SGHAT and CDR2 FQDESV (reference sequence). The CDR3 has 16 residues. V trimming: 4 bases; J trimming: 3 bases; junction bases outside the gene matches: 7. This CDR3 reads CASSSHRGMDTGELFF. The CDR3 nucleotides are TGTGCCAGCAGCTCCCACAGGGGGATGGACACCGGGGAGCTGTTTTTT.

The chain uses TRBV12-3 or TRBV12-4 and TRBJ2-5; tentative D call: TRBD2 (5 bases). The germline V and J ends were trimmed by 5 bases and 0 bases, with 19 bases remaining between them. The CDR3 sequence is 17 residues long. In nucleotides, the CDR3 is TGTGCCAGCAGTCCCCAGAACGGAGGCCAGTACCAAGAGACCCAGTACTTC. It translates to CASSPQNGGQYQETQYF.

At least ten counts were recorded for this clonotype. V and J are TRBV5-1 and TRBJ1-1, with D possibly matching TRBD1 (5 bases). Trimming cost V 0 bases and J 2 bases, with 11 bases left between them. The CDR3 is 15 residues long. Germline V gene sequence: CDR1 SGHRS, CDR2 YFSETQ. The CDR3 loop is CASSLANQGNTEAFF. Here the CDR3 DNA reads TGCGCCAGCAGCTTGGCCAATCAGGGAAACACTGAAGCTTTCTTT.

This clonotype was recorded a few times. V and J are TRBV20-1 and TRBJ2-7; D is undetermined. Trimming took off 1 base at V and 4 bases at J, with 11 bases between the two ends. The CDR3 contains 13 residues. From germline, CDR1 is DFQATT and CDR2 SNEGSKA (reference sequence). CDR3: CSARVSDKYEQYF. CDR3 in DNA: TGCAGTGCTAGAGTTTCAGATAAGTACGAGCAGTACTTC.

This clonotype showed up many times. The rearrangement uses TRBV28 and TRBJ1-1; a possible D gene is TRBD1 (5 bases). There are 14 residues in the CDR3. V lost 0 bases and J 6 bases, leaving 11 bases between the germline ends. CDR1 and CDR2 from the germline V gene are MDHEN and SYDVKM. CDR3 coding DNA: TGTGCCAGCAGTTTATGGGACAAAGGCGCTGAAGCTTTCTTT. As protein: CASSLWDKGAEAFF.